The entry below describes one T cell receptor (beta chain). This record comes from a study of T-cell memory formation after mild COVID-19. V lost 5 bases to trimming and J lost 10 bases; unmatched junction nucleotides: 6. This CDR3 contains 14 residues. Germline V gene sequence: CDR1 SGHTA, CDR2 FQGNSA. TCRdb passed the 5' RACE reads through MiXCR, listing each CDR3 protein once. Of a few hundred thousand distinct CDR3 sequences in the sample, approximately 15% were seen once. The sequence came from a man aged 18 to 29 who had mild COVID-19 (a few samples of this study predate the infection). Cell type and time point are not known. The V gene is TRBV7-2, the J gene TRBJ2-1; 12 bases are shared with TRBD2. The sequenced material came from PBMCs or a T cell subset sorted from them (not recorded which). The CDR3 loop is CASSTSGGQREQFF. CDR3 bases: TGTGCCAGCAGCACTAGCGGGGGGCAAAGGGAGCAGTTCTTC.